A single T cell receptor beta chain is shown here with its context. Primers used in a second PCR of about 7 to 12 cycles were a sample-barcoded 5' primer and a J-beta primer mix. TCRdb analysed the 5' RACE reads with MiXCR anew, one entry per CDR3 protein. The sample lists roughly 800,000 distinct CDR3 sequences, about three fifths occurring once. The sample is drawn from a study of blood T cells in healthy people across ages. The specimen was blood. The TCR comes from a young man in good health.

CDR3 loop: CASSKPLWGAEAFF. CDR3 nucleotide sequence: TGTGCCAGCAGCAAACCCCTGTGGGGGGCTGAAGCTTTCTTT. The chain joins TRBV21-1 to TRBJ1-1; TRBD1, the D gene given by the table, was not confirmed from the DNA. TRBV21-1 is classified as a pseudogene. CDR3 size: 14 residues.